The source of this TCR beta chain is a study of OX40 agonist ivuxolimab in advanced cancers. Study-wide background: Patients were 65% to 85% male with ages roughly 23 to 79, mean about 60. Partial response was recorded in three patients: one hepatocellular carcinoma and two cutaneous melanoma cases.

V dropped 1 base and J dropped 10 bases, with 13 bases sitting between them. There are 13 residues in the CDR3. Per germline, CDR1 SGHTA and CDR2 FQGNSA. Clones were sequenced by immunoSEQ multiplex PCR, and TCRdb holds only the in-frame ones, with some missing. The data hold approximately 82,000 clones, with 80% to 95% observed a single time. This receptor was identified in an adult with an advanced solid tumor such as melanoma, head and neck, liver or kidney cancer. Sequences were derived from CD4+ or CD8+ T cells sorted from blood, sampled in a trial of the OX40 agonist ivuxolimab. The chain combines TRBV7-2 with TRBJ2-5; a weak D match, TRBD2 (5 bases). The CDR3: CASSLESSGNQYF. In DNA form, the CDR3 reads TGTGCCAGCAGCTTAGAGTCTTCCGGGAACCAGTACTTC.